This is a list of T cell receptor beta chains from one sample in a study of shared clonotypes between healthy human individuals. The repertoire was sequenced with immunoSEQ multiplex PCR; TCRdb's copy has only in-frame clones and lacks some. The table lists 2 million to 2.5 million clones, 85% to 95% of them singletons, with roughly 0.13% in the top ten. The specimen sequenced was naive CD4+ T cells sorted from blood. Source of these receptors: a man aged 18 to 29 in good health. CDR3s include the opening cysteine and the closing phenylalanine or tryptophan. The D gene is left open where the match is weak. Clone size is shown for a subset of rows, as once, few, many or a class of expanded clone.

D gene,clone size,V gene,J gene,CDR3 DNA,CDR3 protein
TRBD1,.,TRBV9,TRBJ1-3,TGTGCCAGCAGCGCTCTCAGGGGGTCTCGTGGAAACACCATATATTTT,CASSALRGSRGNTIYF
.,.,TRBV28,TRBJ1-1,TGTGCCAGCAGCGACACCGCGAACACTGAAGCTTTCTTT,CASSDTANTEAFF
.,.,TRBV30,TRBJ1-1,TGTGCCTGGAGTGTCGACCGTACCCTAACCTTT,CAWSVDRTLTF
.,.,TRBV9,TRBJ1-1,TGTGCCAGCAGCCGTAGGGATGTGAACACTGAAGCTTTCTTT,CASSRRDVNTEAFF
TRBD2,.,TRBV5-1,TRBJ2-7,TGCGCCAGCAGCTTGGACTTGGGAGGGTCCTACGAGCAGTACTTC,CASSLDLGGSYEQYF
.,.,TRBV18,TRBJ2-7,TGTGCCAGCTCACGAGGCCCGTACGAGCAGTACTTC,CASSRGPYEQYF
TRBD1,.,TRBV29-1,TRBJ2-7,TGCAGCGCCGAAGGCTATGGGACAGGGACTTACGAGCAGTACTTC,CSAEGYGTGTYEQYF
TRBD2,.,TRBV5-1,TRBJ2-1,TGCGCCAGCAGCCCGGGGACTAGCGGGAGTAATGAGCAGTTCTTC,CASSPGTSGSNEQFF
.,.,TRBV4-3,TRBJ2-2,TGCGCCAGCCTAGGGGTTTCCACCGGGGAGCTGTTTTTT,CASLGVSTGELFF
TRBD2,once,TRBV4-3,TRBJ2-3,TGCGCCAGCAGCCAAAGTTTAGGGACTAGCGGGAGGGGGGATACGCAGTATTTT,CASSQSLGTSGRGDTQYF
.,.,TRBV5-1,TRBJ1-4,TGCGCCAGCAGCTTGGTGGAGGGTCTTAATGAAAAACTGTTTTTT,CASSLVEGLNEKLFF
TRBD1,.,TRBV15,TRBJ1-4,TGTGCCACCAGCAGGGGACAGGGGGCAAATGAAAAACTGTTTTTT,CATSRGQGANEKLFF
TRBD1,.,TRBV29-1,TRBJ1-4,TGCAGCGCCAGGACAGGGGAAGAAAAACTGTTTTTT,CSARTGEEKLFF
.,.,TRBV25-1,TRBJ1-4,TGTGCCAGCAGCCCCGGGGGGACCGGCCATGAAAAACTGTTTTTT,CASSPGGTGHEKLFF
.,.,TRBV29-1,TRBJ2-7,TGCAGCGTTGGCGATCAGAGATACGAGCAGTACTTC,CSVGDQRYEQYF
TRBD1,.,TRBV7-8,TRBJ2-5,TGTGCCAGCAGCCGTGACAGGGTGGTACAAGAGACCCAGTACTTC,CASSRDRVVQETQYF
.,.,TRBV6-6,TRBJ2-3,TGTGCCAGCAGTATCGATCAGGGGAGTAGAGATACGCAGTATTTT,CASSIDQGSRDTQYF
TRBD1,.,TRBV5-1,TRBJ2-1,TGCGCCAGCGCGGGACAGGGTTACTACACTGAGCAGTTCTTC,CASAGQGYYTEQFF
.,.,TRBV18,TRBJ2-1,TGTGCCAGCTCACCACCCCTGGCCACCGAGTACAATGAGCAGTTCTTC,CASSPPLATEYNEQFF
.,.,TRBV27,TRBJ1-6,TGTGCCAGCAGTTTATCCCCAGGGTATTCACCCCTCCACTTT,CASSLSPGYSPLHF
TRBD1,.,TRBV4-1,TRBJ1-1,TGCGCCAGCAGCCAAGGGGACAGGAAGAACACTGAAGCTTTCTTT,CASSQGDRKNTEAFF
.,.,TRBV2,TRBJ2-5,TGTGCCAGCACTGACAGGTTGGACGGGAATGGGGCCCAGTACTTC,CASTDRLDGNGAQYF
.,.,TRBV29-1,TRBJ1-5,TGCAGCGCTGCGGCGTCGGGAGGCAATCAGCCCCAGCATTTT,CSAAASGGNQPQHF
.,.,TRBV4-3,TRBJ2-2,TGCGCCAGCAGCCAAGATCTTACGGCGGGTGTGAACACCGGGGAGCTGTTTTTT,CASSQDLTAGVNTGELFF
.,.,TRBV28,TRBJ1-5,TGTGCCAGCAGGGATAGCAATCAGCCCCAGCATTTT,CASRDSNQPQHF
.,.,TRBV30,TRBJ2-3,TGTGCCTGGAGGAGGGAGAGCACAGATACGCAGTATTTT,CAWRRESTDTQYF
.,.,TRBV7-9,TRBJ2-3,TGTGCCAGCAGCTTAGCGGGGGACGGTAGCACAGATACGCAGTATTTT,CASSLAGDGSTDTQYF